The sequence of this T cell receptor beta chain was determined in a study of T cells after yellow fever vaccination. Overall study findings and caveats: Reappearance after the booster was seen for most primary-vaccination clones, at 95% to 96% CD4 and about 90% CD8. Weaker overall, the secondary response nonetheless peaked faster (day 5 versus 15). The bulk population could contribute abundant contaminating clonotypes to FACS-sorted repertoires.

Germline V CDR1 and CDR2: LGHNA, YSLEER. V was pared by 1 base and J by 7 bases, with 6 bases of the junction left unmatched. The CDR3 length is 14 residues. Generation of TCR cDNA used 5'RACE template switching (which added a universal primer site and UMIs). In TCRdb, the 5' RACE reads were re-called with MiXCR into one record per CDR3 protein. The table shows hundreds of thousands of distinct CDR3 sequences, with less than 15% occurring only once. For this clonotype: Its antigen is undetermined.

This sample comprised PBMCs, obtained on the day of the yellow fever booster vaccination. The receptor's source is a man in his thirties or forties who received the YFV17D yellow fever vaccine. The chain carries TRBV4-3 and TRBJ1-1, with 7 bases lining up with TRBD1. CDR3 region: CASSQVATGIEAFF. The CDR3 region has the DNA TGCGCCAGCAGCCAAGTCGCGACAGGGATTGAAGCTTTCTTT.